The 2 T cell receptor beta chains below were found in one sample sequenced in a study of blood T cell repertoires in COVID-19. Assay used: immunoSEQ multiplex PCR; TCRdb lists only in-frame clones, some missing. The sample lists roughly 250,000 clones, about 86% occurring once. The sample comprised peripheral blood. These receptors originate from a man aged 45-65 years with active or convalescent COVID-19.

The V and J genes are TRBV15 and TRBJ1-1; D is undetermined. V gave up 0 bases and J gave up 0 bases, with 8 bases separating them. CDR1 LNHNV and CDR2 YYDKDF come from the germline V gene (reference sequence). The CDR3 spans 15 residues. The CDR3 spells CATSRDLALNTEAFF. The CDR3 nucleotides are TGTGCCACCAGCAGAGATCTGGCTTTGAACACTGAAGCTTTCTTT.

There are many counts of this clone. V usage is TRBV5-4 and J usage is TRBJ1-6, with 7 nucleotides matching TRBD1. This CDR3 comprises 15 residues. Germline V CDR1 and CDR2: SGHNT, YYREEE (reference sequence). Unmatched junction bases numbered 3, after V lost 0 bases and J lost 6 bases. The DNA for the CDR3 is TGTGCCAGCAGCTTGGACAGGGGCAGTAATTCACCCCTCCACTTT. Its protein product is CASSLDRGSNSPLHF.